This TCR beta chain was recovered during a study of graft-versus-host responses after intestinal transplantation. Study in general: Recipients got multivisceral, liver-intestinal, or isolated intestinal transplants.

Approximately 200,000 CFSE-labeled responder cells were plated with approximately 200,000 irradiated, violet-dye-labeled stimulator cells. Profiled with immunoSEQ multiplex PCR; TCRdb holds only in-frame clones, not every one. The sample lists 2,000 to 2,500 clones, just under 30% occurring once. Study-wide results and limits: HvG clone declines early post-transplant were associated with peak circulating GvH levels.

This CDR3 spans 13 amino acids. Germline CDR1 is SGHDN and CDR2 is FVKESK. The V end was cut by 6 bases, the J end by 4 bases, with 12 bases between. The sequencing used alloreactive CD8+ T cells from a mixed lymphocyte reaction culture, collected before transplantation. The sample's subset: CFSE-low proliferating T cells sorted from roughly six-day pre-transplant mixed lymphocyte reaction (GvH or HvG direction). The chain has TRBV14 and TRBJ1-2; D is ambiguous. This TCR came from a human patient who was an organ donor for intestinal transplantation. The CDR3 loop reads CASSRINSYGYTF. CDR3 in DNA: TGTGCCAGCAGTCGCATCAACAGCTATGGCTACACCTTC.